What follows are 14 T cell receptor beta chains derived from one specimen sequenced in a study of blood T cell repertoires in COVID-19 (dated by TCRdb to 2018 to 2020). The library was produced with the immunoSEQ multiplex PCR assay. This is the immuneACCESS table as TCRdb keeps it, with only in-frame sequences that have V and J called. A part of the clones is gone; compared with another copy, unresolved V genes explain less than half, and the rest is unexplained. The sample data list 390,000 or so clones, and around 87% of these were observed just once. The ten largest account for roughly 1% of the sample. The specimen was PBMCs or T cells enriched from blood (not recorded which). The receptors were sampled from a man in his late teens or twenties who had recovered from COVID-19.

This clone has more than one count but fewer than ten. CDR3: CASSIGRLNQPQHF. The CDR3 DNA sequence: TGTGCCAGTAGTATAGGTAGACTTAATCAGCCCCAGCATTTT. V gene TRBV19 combines with J gene TRBJ1-5; D not resolved. The CDR3 extends over 14 amino acids. The V gene's germline CDR1 is LNHDA and CDR2 SQIVND (reference sequence). The V and J ends lost 1 base and 4 bases respectively, with 8 bases between them.

The chain employs TRBV12-3 or TRBV12-4 and TRBJ2-7; no definite D call. This CDR3 has 12 residues. V was pared by 1 base and J by 5 bases, with 6 bases between. CDR3 coding DNA: TGTGCCAGCAGTTTAGTCACAGACGAGCAGTACTTC. Translated, it gives CASSLVTDEQYF.

The chain recombines TRBV28 with TRBJ1-2, with a weak D call TRBD1 (5 bases). V was pared by 3 bases and J by 4 bases, with 12 bases between. The CDR3 length is 14 residues. Germline V gene data show CDR1 as MDHEN and CDR2 as SYDVKM. The CDR3 bases are TGTGCCAGCAGTTTTGGGCAGGGTCCCTATGGCTACACCTTC. Its protein product is CASSFGQGPYGYTF.

This chain joins TRBV7-8 and TRBJ1-2; D remains ambiguous. V was trimmed by 3 bases and J by 5 bases, leaving 10 bases between them. Germline V gene sequence: CDR1 SGHVS, CDR2 FQNEAQ. The CDR3 is 13 amino acids. The CDR3 sequence is CASSFGTQYGYTF. CDR3 DNA sequence: TGTGCCAGCAGCTTTGGTACGCAGTATGGCTACACCTTC. Full variable domain (missing parts from reference TRBV7-8 and TRBJ1-2): GAGVSQSPRYKVAKRGQDVALRCDPISGHVSLFWYQQALGQGPEFLTYFQNEAQLDKSGLPSDRFFAERPEGSVSTLKIQRTQQEDSAVYLCASSFGTQYGYTFGSGTRLTVV.

The CDR3 region is CASSNYLDSYEQYF. The CDR3 DNA is TGTGCCAGCAGCAACTATTTAGACTCCTACGAGCAGTACTTC. V is TRBV21-1 and J is TRBJ2-7; the table names TRBD2, a call not compared with the DNA. TRBV21-1 is an annotated pseudogene. CDR3 size: 14 residues.

The rearrangement links TRBV16 to TRBJ2-7; TRBD2 might be the D (6 bases). There are 14 residues in the CDR3. Germline CDR1 and CDR2: KGHSY and FQNENV. V dropped 0 bases and J dropped 7 bases, with 13 bases sitting between them. The DNA of the CDR3 is TGTGCCAGCAGCCAATCGTGGAGGAGGGCTGAGCAGTACTTC. Translation: CASSQSWRRAEQYF.

The V call is TRBV6-5, the J call TRBJ1-1, with TRBD1 matching over 10 bases. This CDR3 is built from 15 residues. V trimming: 0 bases; J trimming: 3 bases; junction bases outside the gene matches: 1. Germline V gives CDR1 MNHEY, CDR2 SVGAGI. The CDR3: CASSYSGQGYTEAFF. Written as DNA, the CDR3 is TGTGCCAGCAGTTACTCGGGACAGGGGTACACTGAAGCTTTCTTT.

This chain uses TRBV6-6 with TRBJ1-3, with 9 bases lining up with TRBD1. With V trimmed by 5 bases and J by 2 bases, 13 bases remained unmatched. CDR3 length equals 18 residues. Germline CDR1 and CDR2: MNHNY and SVGAGI (reference sequence). Here the CDR3 reads CASSLAPLGTGTGNTIYF. CDR3 bases: TGTGCCAGCAGTCTAGCCCCCCTCGGGACAGGGACTGGAAACACCATATATTTT.

This clone occurred once. Additional DNA sequences in this sample encode the identical CDR3. This chain connects TRBV19 to TRBJ2-2; 14 bases fit TRBD2. V was clipped by 5 bases and J by 0 bases; unmatched bases: 5. Germline-derived CDR1 and CDR2 are LNHDA and SQIVND (reference sequence). This CDR3 region has 18 residues. In DNA form, the CDR3 reads TGTGCCAGTAGTTCTGGACTAGCGGGAGGTACGAACACCGGGGAGCTGTTTTTT. It encodes CASSSGLAGGTNTGELFF.

This CDR3 reads CASSFQVPFNSPLHF. The DNA for the CDR3 is TGTGCCAGCAGCTTTCAGGTTCCATTCAATTCACCCCTCCACTTT. The chain carries TRBV7-9 and TRBJ1-6; D is ambiguous. The V gene's germline CDR1 is SEHNR and CDR2 FQNEAQ (reference sequence). CDR3 length equals 15 residues. V gave up 3 bases and J gave up 7 bases, with 13 bases separating them.

The rearrangement joins TRBV7-2 to TRBJ2-2; D call uncertain. This CDR3 is built from 15 residues. Germline assignment: CDR1 SGHTA and CDR2 FQGNSA. V was shortened by 4 bases and J by 4 bases, with 13 bases between the two germline ends. CDR3 sequence: CASSSLPFSTGELFF. In DNA form, the CDR3 reads TGTGCCAGCAGCTCCCTCCCATTTAGCACCGGGGAGCTGTTTTTT. Looking up the rest from reference TRBV7-2 and TRBJ2-2 gives the full variable domain: GAGVSQSPSNKVTEKGKDVELRCDPISGHTALYWYRQSLGQGLEFLIYFQGNSAPDKSGLPSDRFSAERTGGSVSTLTIQRTQQEDSAVYLCASSSLPFSTGELFFGEGSRLTVL.

The rearrangement links TRBV5-1 to TRBJ1-1, with D maybe TRBD1 (6 bases). Trimming left V 1 base short and J 0 bases short, with 7 bases between. Germline V CDR1 and CDR2: SGHRS, YFSETQ. The CDR3 is 14 amino acids. CDR3 in DNA: TGCGCCAGCAGCTTGAGGGGGATGAACACTGAAGCTTTCTTT. Protein sequence: CASSLRGMNTEAFF.

V is TRBV6-5 and J is TRBJ2-6, with 7 bases fitting TRBD1. In germline, CDR1 is MNHEY, CDR2 SVGAGI. CDR3 size: 15 residues. Unmatched junction bases numbered 5, after V lost 7 bases and J lost 2 bases. The CDR3 DNA reads TGTGCCAGCAATCTAGGGGGCACTGGGGCCAACGTCCTGACTTTC. This gives the protein CASNLGGTGANVLTF.

The chain links TRBV9 to TRBJ2-7, with 7 bases identical to TRBD1. J lost 0 bases, V lost 2 bases, and 5 bases had no gene match. CDR1 is SGDLS, CDR2 YYNGEE, per germline. The CDR3 runs to 15 residues. The CDR3 here is CASSVRQGLSYEQYF. Written as DNA, the CDR3 is TGTGCCAGCAGCGTTAGACAGGGCCTCTCCTACGAGCAGTACTTC.